The source of this TCR beta chain is a study of blood T cell repertoires in COVID-19. In the study overall: Specimens from acute and convalescent COVID-19 originated in the United States, Italy and Spain. The cDNA or gDNA used as material had been derived from T cells, B-cell-depleted T cells, or PBMCs.

This CDR3 is 14 amino acids long. J gave up 4 bases and V 7 bases, and 9 bases lay outside the gene matches. Germline V gene lookup returns CDR1 LNHDA and CDR2 SQIVND (reference sequence). Seattle patients were enrolled during active infection and followed longitudinally. Using immunoSEQ multiplex PCR, the repertoire was profiled, and TCRdb retains in-frame clones only, with some absent. Here the sample spans roughly 70,000 clones, roughly 91% being singletons. The sample comprised peripheral blood. This clonotype was sampled from a man aged 50 to 59 with COVID-19, enrolled during active disease. This chain connects TRBV19 to TRBJ1-1; TRBD1 matches 7 bases. In DNA, the CDR3 is TGTGCCAGTACCACCGGGGGACAGTTCACTGAAGCTTTCTTT. This sequence encodes CASTTGGQFTEAFF.